This T cell receptor (beta chain) was found in a study of T cell responses to AZD1222 COVID-19 vaccine. Between the trimmed V and J ends, which lost 2 bases and 4 bases, there was a span of 12 bases. Germline CDR1 reads SGHNT; CDR2 reads YENEEA. The length of the CDR3 is 14 residues. Pooled together were second doses at about 4 or about 12 weeks. Profiling relied on immunoSEQ multiplex PCR, and the TCRdb table lists in-frame clones only, not all of them. The sample carries roughly 100,000 clones, roughly 91% recorded once. The TCR originated in an adult who received the AZD1222 COVID-19 vaccine. Sequenced material: peripheral blood, taken 28 days after the second AZD1222 dose. This rearrangement joins TRBV11-3 to TRBJ2-7; D is unclear. The CDR3 DNA is TGTGCCAGCAGCTTATCCGAGGTCAGATACGAGCAGTACTTC. Translation gives CASSLSEVRYEQYF.